The 11 T cell receptor beta chains below come from one sample, sequenced in a study of T cells in Graves' hyperthyroidism and ophthalmopathy. Regions amplified from RNA transcripts were the TCR beta CDR3 regions. The TCR CDR3 first-round RT-PCR relied on the HTBI primer set. TCRdb redid the calling of the multiplex PCR reads with MiXCR, one entry per CDR3 protein. The sample has around 390,000 distinct CDR3 sequences; about 14% are singletons. Specimen: blood. Receptors originate from a woman aged 30 to 39 with Graves' ophthalmopathy.

This clonotype was counted many times. This rearrangement joins TRBV12-3 or TRBV12-4 to TRBJ2-7; 7 bases line up with TRBD1. V dropped 5 bases and J dropped 2; count of bases not matched to a gene: 3. The CDR3 length is 13 residues. This CDR3 is CASSQGETYEQYF. As DNA, the CDR3 is TGTGCCAGCAGTCAGGGGGAGACCTACGAGCAGTACTTC.

This clonotype was recorded many times. J is TRBJ2-1 and V is TRBV27; 13 nucleotides line up with TRBD2. Trimming at V came to 3 bases and at J to 6 bases, leaving 2 bases not matched to a gene. CDR1 is MNHEY and CDR2 is SMNVEV in the germline V gene (reference sequence). The CDR3 extends over 15 amino acids. CDR3: CASSLGLAGTNEQFF. Here the CDR3 DNA reads TGTGCCAGCAGTTTGGGACTAGCGGGGACCAATGAGCAGTTCTTC.

V is TRBV30 and J is TRBJ1-5; 7 nucleotides agree with TRBD1. Germline CDR1 is GTSNPN and CDR2 is SVGIG (reference sequence). V was pared by 0 bases and J by 6 bases, with 2 bases of the junction left unmatched. This CDR3 comprises 13 residues. The CDR3 loop reads CAWSVGQIQPQHF. The CDR3 bases are TGTGCCTGGAGTGTGGGACAGATTCAGCCCCAGCATTTT. The full variable domain, in which reference TRBV30 and TRBJ1-5 provide the parts outside the CDR3, is SQTIHQWPATLVQPVGSPLSLECTVEGTSNPNLYWYRQAAGRGLQLLFYSVGIGQISSEVPQNLSASRPQDRQFILSSKKLLLSDSGFYLCAWSVGQIQPQHFGDGTRLSIL.

The chain's CDR3 is CAGGPDTQYF. CDR3 coding DNA: TGTGCCGGGGGGCCGGATACGCAGTATTTT. The V call is TRBV6-1, the J call TRBJ2-3, with D perhaps matching TRBD1 or TRBD2 (6 bases each). This CDR3 has 10 amino acids. Germline CDR1 reads MNHNS; CDR2 reads SASEGT. The ends were cut back, 11 bases at V and 6 bases at J, with 9 bases in the middle.

This clonotype was observed many times. CDR3 coding DNA: TGTGCCAGCAGAGGCGGGGGGGGAACAGATACGCAGTATTTT. Amino acid sequence: CASRGGGGTDTQYF. V gene TRBV28 combines with J gene TRBJ2-3; 9 positions match TRBD2. The CDR3 spans 14 residues. The germline V gene has CDR1 MDHEN and CDR2 SYDVKM. With 6 bases clipped from V and 3 bases from J, the junction kept 4 bases outside the gene matches.

This clonotype has at least ten counts. The J gene is TRBJ2-7, the V gene TRBV2, with 8 bases lining up with TRBD2. Trimming at V came to 7 bases and at J to 3 bases, leaving 8 bases not matched to a gene. The CDR3 runs to 14 residues. The germline V gene encodes CDR1 SNHLY and CDR2 FYNNEI. The CDR3 nucleotides are TGTGCCAGCAATCCCGGGACTAGTAGCTACGAGCAGTACTTC. This translates into CASNPGTSSYEQYF.

This clonotype was seen ten or more times. CDR3: CASSPGLQYEQYF. The CDR3 DNA reads as TGCGCCAGCAGCCCCGGGCTGCAGTACGAGCAGTACTTC. This sequence joins TRBV5-1 and TRBJ2-7, with D hard to call. The CDR3 spans 13 residues. Germline loops: CDR1 SGHRS, CDR2 YFSETQ. Trimming left V 4 bases short and J 4 bases short, with 12 bases between.

This clonotype was seen repeatedly, ten times or more. J is TRBJ1-2 and V is TRBV5-1, with D unresolved. The CDR3 is 15 amino acids. The V gene's germline CDR1 is SGHRS and CDR2 YFSETQ. Trimming removed 0 bases at V and 7 bases at J, with 16 bases between. CDR3 sequence (DNA): TGCGCCAGCAGCTTGGTTTCGGGTGCTCGGAGTGGCTACACCTTC. It yields the protein CASSLVSGARSGYTF. Supplemented by reference TRBV5-1 and TRBJ1-2, the full variable domain reads KAGVTQTPRYLIKTRGQQVTLSCSPISGHRSVSWYQQTPGQGLQFLFEYFSETQRNKGNFPGRFSGRQFSNSRSEMNVSTLELGDSALYLCASSLVSGARSGYTFGSGTRLTVV.

This clonotype was counted at least ten times. The chain carries TRBV12-3 or TRBV12-4 and TRBJ2-7; D uncertain. Trimming took off 4 bases at V and 4 bases at J, with 17 bases between the two ends. This CDR3 has 15 amino acids. The CDR3 DNA reads as TGTGCCAGCAGTTCTACCGGGCCAACTAATTACGAGCAGTACTTC. Its translation: CASSSTGPTNYEQYF.

The V gene is TRBV9, the J gene TRBJ1-1, with D possibly matching TRBD1 (5 bases). V shed 0 bases and J shed 4 bases, with 13 bases lying between them. Germline CDR1 is SGDLS and CDR2 is YYNGEE. The CDR3 contains 15 residues. The CDR3 DNA reads as TGTGCCAGCAGCGTAGAGATCATGGGGGGCACTGAAGCTTTCTTT. As protein: CASSVEIMGGTEAFF.

This clonotype has a count of ten or more. V is TRBV7-6 and J is TRBJ1-1; perhaps TRBD1 as D (5 bases). The CDR3 loop spans 16 amino acids. Germline lookup yields CDR1 SGHVS and CDR2 FNYEAQ. Trimming took 4 bases from V and 5 from J, leaving 20 bases between them. The CDR3 loop is CASSSLGQGVGTEAFF. DNA of the CDR3: TGTGCCAGCAGCTCCCTTGGGCAGGGAGTAGGGACTGAAGCTTTCTTT.